This record covers a single TCR beta chain. Authors' methods: Amplified reference gene primers provided the basis for estimating nucleated cell counts. Assay: immunoSEQ multiplex PCR; the TCRdb copy retains only in-frame clones and omits some. D and trimming were read from the DNA, whereas the V and J calls and clone size are those reported in that table. The sample shows 200,000 to 250,000 clones, 70% to 90% of them seen only once. The V and J ends lost 6 bases and 5 bases respectively, with 10 bases between them. CDR1 MDHEN and CDR2 SYDVKM come from the germline V gene. This CDR3 has 12 residues. The data derive from a study of blood T cell repertoires in COVID-19.

The chain has TRBV28 and TRBJ2-5; possible D gene TRBD2, 6 bases. What was sequenced was PBMCs or T cells enriched from blood (not recorded which). The source of this sequence is a man aged 35 to 55 who had recovered from COVID-19. The CDR3: CASRRGSETQYF. CDR3 nucleotides: TGTGCCAGCAGGCGGGGTAGCGAGACCCAGTACTTC.